These T cell receptor beta chains were read from a single sample in a study of graft-versus-host responses after intestinal transplantation. The table came from immunoSEQ multiplex PCR; TCRdb's copy has only in-frame clones and leaves some out. The table lists 96,000 or so clones, roughly nine tenths of them singletons. Their antigens are not known. Sequencing was performed on unstimulated CD4+ T cells sorted from spleen or lymph node cells, taken before intestinal transplant. These receptors were taken from a human donor who received an intestinal transplant. Each CDR3 is given with its conserved first and last residue. A D gene is named only where the DNA matches it firmly. Clone size is stated in some rows and not others, as once, few, many or a class when expanded.

d_gene: TRBD1; j_gene: TRBJ2-7; abundance: .; v_gene: TRBV5-1; CDR3nt: TGCGCCAGCAGCTTGGTGGTCACAGGGGCCGAGCAGTACTTC; CDR3aa: CASSLVVTGAEQYF
d_gene: TRBD1; j_gene: TRBJ2-7; abundance: .; v_gene: TRBV30; CDR3nt: TGTGCCTGGAGTGCCTGGGAGGGACAGGGACTCTACGAGCAGTACTTC; CDR3aa: CAWSAWEGQGLYEQYF
d_gene: .; j_gene: TRBJ1-1; abundance: few; v_gene: TRBV4-3; CDR3nt: TGCGCCAGCAGCGTTACAGGGAACACTGAAGCTTTCTTT; CDR3aa: CASSVTGNTEAFF
d_gene: .; j_gene: TRBJ2-1; abundance: .; v_gene: TRBV5-6; CDR3nt: TGTGCCAGCAGCTTAAGCAGGGGCTGGTGGAGCTCCTACAATGAGCAGTTCTTC; CDR3aa: CASSLSRGWWSSYNEQFF
d_gene: .; j_gene: TRBJ2-5; abundance: .; v_gene: TRBV7-3; CDR3nt: TGTGCCAGCAGCTTAAACCCCCCCACGACAGGTTCGGGGGAGACCCAGTACTTC; CDR3aa: CASSLNPPTTGSGETQYF
d_gene: .; j_gene: TRBJ2-1; abundance: .; v_gene: TRBV7-3; CDR3nt: TGTGCCAGCAGCTTACAGGGGCTACACAATGAGCAGTTCTTC; CDR3aa: CASSLQGLHNEQFF
d_gene: .; j_gene: TRBJ1-3; abundance: .; v_gene: TRBV7-6; CDR3nt: TGTGCCAGCAGCATCGGACAGAATATGCGCTCTGGAAACACCATATATTTT; CDR3aa: CASSIGQNMRSGNTIYF
d_gene: TRBD2; j_gene: TRBJ2-7; abundance: .; v_gene: TRBV19; CDR3nt: TGTGCCAGTAGTATGCGCGCCGGGGGGAGCTCCTACGAGCAGTACTTC; CDR3aa: CASSMRAGGSSYEQYF
d_gene: TRBD1; j_gene: TRBJ2-3; abundance: .; v_gene: TRBV13; CDR3nt: TGTGCCAGCAGCCAACGACAGGGACGAGATACGCAGTATTTT; CDR3aa: CASSQRQGRDTQYF
d_gene: TRBD1; j_gene: TRBJ2-5; abundance: .; v_gene: TRBV5-6; CDR3nt: TGTGCCAGCAGCTTTACAGGGGGCGGGGAGACCCAGTACTTC; CDR3aa: CASSFTGGGETQYF
d_gene: TRBD1; j_gene: TRBJ2-3; abundance: .; v_gene: TRBV9; CDR3nt: TGTGCCAGCAGCTTAACGGGACAGCCCACAGATACGCAGTATTTT; CDR3aa: CASSLTGQPTDTQYF
d_gene: .; j_gene: TRBJ1-1; abundance: .; v_gene: TRBV14; CDR3nt: TGTGCCAGCAGCCCCCGTCGCACTGAAGCTTTCTTT; CDR3aa: CASSPRRTEAFF
d_gene: TRBD1; j_gene: TRBJ1-1; abundance: .; v_gene: TRBV6-5; CDR3nt: TGTGCCAGCAGTTACTGGGGACAGGGTACCGTTGAAGCTTTCTTT; CDR3aa: CASSYWGQGTVEAFF
d_gene: .; j_gene: TRBJ1-3; abundance: .; v_gene: TRBV5-8; CDR3nt: TGTGCCAGCAGCTTGAGCGGTGGCAGGACCTCTGGAAACACCATATATTTT; CDR3aa: CASSLSGGRTSGNTIYF
d_gene: TRBD1; j_gene: TRBJ2-2; abundance: .; v_gene: TRBV6-5; CDR3nt: TGTGCCAGCAGCAGAGGACAGGGACACACCGGGGAGCTGTTTTTT; CDR3aa: CASSRGQGHTGELFF
d_gene: .; j_gene: TRBJ2-3; abundance: once; v_gene: TRBV27; CDR3nt: TGTGCCAGCAGTTCCCTCCGTTGGGGCTTTAGCACAGATACGCAGTATTTT; CDR3aa: CASSSLRWGFSTDTQYF
d_gene: .; j_gene: TRBJ2-1; abundance: few; v_gene: TRBV6-1; CDR3nt: TGTGCCAGCAGCTCGACTAGTAGGAATGAGCAGTTCTTC; CDR3aa: CASSSTSRNEQFF
d_gene: TRBD1; j_gene: TRBJ2-2; abundance: few; v_gene: TRBV5-1; CDR3nt: TGCGCCAGCAGCGCCGGACAGGCCGTGGGGGAGCTGTTTTTT; CDR3aa: CASSAGQAVGELFF
d_gene: .; j_gene: TRBJ1-5; abundance: few; v_gene: TRBV19; CDR3nt: TGTGCCAGTAGGCCCACAGGGAATCAGCCCCAGCATTTT; CDR3aa: CASRPTGNQPQHF
d_gene: .; j_gene: TRBJ1-1; abundance: few; v_gene: TRBV10-1; CDR3nt: TGCGCCAGCAGTGAATCAGGGTTTGAAGCTTTCTTT; CDR3aa: CASSESGFEAFF
d_gene: .; j_gene: TRBJ2-3; abundance: .; v_gene: TRBV5-4; CDR3nt: TGTGCCAGCAGCCCCCCGCACAGTACAGATACGCAGTATTTT; CDR3aa: CASSPPHSTDTQYF